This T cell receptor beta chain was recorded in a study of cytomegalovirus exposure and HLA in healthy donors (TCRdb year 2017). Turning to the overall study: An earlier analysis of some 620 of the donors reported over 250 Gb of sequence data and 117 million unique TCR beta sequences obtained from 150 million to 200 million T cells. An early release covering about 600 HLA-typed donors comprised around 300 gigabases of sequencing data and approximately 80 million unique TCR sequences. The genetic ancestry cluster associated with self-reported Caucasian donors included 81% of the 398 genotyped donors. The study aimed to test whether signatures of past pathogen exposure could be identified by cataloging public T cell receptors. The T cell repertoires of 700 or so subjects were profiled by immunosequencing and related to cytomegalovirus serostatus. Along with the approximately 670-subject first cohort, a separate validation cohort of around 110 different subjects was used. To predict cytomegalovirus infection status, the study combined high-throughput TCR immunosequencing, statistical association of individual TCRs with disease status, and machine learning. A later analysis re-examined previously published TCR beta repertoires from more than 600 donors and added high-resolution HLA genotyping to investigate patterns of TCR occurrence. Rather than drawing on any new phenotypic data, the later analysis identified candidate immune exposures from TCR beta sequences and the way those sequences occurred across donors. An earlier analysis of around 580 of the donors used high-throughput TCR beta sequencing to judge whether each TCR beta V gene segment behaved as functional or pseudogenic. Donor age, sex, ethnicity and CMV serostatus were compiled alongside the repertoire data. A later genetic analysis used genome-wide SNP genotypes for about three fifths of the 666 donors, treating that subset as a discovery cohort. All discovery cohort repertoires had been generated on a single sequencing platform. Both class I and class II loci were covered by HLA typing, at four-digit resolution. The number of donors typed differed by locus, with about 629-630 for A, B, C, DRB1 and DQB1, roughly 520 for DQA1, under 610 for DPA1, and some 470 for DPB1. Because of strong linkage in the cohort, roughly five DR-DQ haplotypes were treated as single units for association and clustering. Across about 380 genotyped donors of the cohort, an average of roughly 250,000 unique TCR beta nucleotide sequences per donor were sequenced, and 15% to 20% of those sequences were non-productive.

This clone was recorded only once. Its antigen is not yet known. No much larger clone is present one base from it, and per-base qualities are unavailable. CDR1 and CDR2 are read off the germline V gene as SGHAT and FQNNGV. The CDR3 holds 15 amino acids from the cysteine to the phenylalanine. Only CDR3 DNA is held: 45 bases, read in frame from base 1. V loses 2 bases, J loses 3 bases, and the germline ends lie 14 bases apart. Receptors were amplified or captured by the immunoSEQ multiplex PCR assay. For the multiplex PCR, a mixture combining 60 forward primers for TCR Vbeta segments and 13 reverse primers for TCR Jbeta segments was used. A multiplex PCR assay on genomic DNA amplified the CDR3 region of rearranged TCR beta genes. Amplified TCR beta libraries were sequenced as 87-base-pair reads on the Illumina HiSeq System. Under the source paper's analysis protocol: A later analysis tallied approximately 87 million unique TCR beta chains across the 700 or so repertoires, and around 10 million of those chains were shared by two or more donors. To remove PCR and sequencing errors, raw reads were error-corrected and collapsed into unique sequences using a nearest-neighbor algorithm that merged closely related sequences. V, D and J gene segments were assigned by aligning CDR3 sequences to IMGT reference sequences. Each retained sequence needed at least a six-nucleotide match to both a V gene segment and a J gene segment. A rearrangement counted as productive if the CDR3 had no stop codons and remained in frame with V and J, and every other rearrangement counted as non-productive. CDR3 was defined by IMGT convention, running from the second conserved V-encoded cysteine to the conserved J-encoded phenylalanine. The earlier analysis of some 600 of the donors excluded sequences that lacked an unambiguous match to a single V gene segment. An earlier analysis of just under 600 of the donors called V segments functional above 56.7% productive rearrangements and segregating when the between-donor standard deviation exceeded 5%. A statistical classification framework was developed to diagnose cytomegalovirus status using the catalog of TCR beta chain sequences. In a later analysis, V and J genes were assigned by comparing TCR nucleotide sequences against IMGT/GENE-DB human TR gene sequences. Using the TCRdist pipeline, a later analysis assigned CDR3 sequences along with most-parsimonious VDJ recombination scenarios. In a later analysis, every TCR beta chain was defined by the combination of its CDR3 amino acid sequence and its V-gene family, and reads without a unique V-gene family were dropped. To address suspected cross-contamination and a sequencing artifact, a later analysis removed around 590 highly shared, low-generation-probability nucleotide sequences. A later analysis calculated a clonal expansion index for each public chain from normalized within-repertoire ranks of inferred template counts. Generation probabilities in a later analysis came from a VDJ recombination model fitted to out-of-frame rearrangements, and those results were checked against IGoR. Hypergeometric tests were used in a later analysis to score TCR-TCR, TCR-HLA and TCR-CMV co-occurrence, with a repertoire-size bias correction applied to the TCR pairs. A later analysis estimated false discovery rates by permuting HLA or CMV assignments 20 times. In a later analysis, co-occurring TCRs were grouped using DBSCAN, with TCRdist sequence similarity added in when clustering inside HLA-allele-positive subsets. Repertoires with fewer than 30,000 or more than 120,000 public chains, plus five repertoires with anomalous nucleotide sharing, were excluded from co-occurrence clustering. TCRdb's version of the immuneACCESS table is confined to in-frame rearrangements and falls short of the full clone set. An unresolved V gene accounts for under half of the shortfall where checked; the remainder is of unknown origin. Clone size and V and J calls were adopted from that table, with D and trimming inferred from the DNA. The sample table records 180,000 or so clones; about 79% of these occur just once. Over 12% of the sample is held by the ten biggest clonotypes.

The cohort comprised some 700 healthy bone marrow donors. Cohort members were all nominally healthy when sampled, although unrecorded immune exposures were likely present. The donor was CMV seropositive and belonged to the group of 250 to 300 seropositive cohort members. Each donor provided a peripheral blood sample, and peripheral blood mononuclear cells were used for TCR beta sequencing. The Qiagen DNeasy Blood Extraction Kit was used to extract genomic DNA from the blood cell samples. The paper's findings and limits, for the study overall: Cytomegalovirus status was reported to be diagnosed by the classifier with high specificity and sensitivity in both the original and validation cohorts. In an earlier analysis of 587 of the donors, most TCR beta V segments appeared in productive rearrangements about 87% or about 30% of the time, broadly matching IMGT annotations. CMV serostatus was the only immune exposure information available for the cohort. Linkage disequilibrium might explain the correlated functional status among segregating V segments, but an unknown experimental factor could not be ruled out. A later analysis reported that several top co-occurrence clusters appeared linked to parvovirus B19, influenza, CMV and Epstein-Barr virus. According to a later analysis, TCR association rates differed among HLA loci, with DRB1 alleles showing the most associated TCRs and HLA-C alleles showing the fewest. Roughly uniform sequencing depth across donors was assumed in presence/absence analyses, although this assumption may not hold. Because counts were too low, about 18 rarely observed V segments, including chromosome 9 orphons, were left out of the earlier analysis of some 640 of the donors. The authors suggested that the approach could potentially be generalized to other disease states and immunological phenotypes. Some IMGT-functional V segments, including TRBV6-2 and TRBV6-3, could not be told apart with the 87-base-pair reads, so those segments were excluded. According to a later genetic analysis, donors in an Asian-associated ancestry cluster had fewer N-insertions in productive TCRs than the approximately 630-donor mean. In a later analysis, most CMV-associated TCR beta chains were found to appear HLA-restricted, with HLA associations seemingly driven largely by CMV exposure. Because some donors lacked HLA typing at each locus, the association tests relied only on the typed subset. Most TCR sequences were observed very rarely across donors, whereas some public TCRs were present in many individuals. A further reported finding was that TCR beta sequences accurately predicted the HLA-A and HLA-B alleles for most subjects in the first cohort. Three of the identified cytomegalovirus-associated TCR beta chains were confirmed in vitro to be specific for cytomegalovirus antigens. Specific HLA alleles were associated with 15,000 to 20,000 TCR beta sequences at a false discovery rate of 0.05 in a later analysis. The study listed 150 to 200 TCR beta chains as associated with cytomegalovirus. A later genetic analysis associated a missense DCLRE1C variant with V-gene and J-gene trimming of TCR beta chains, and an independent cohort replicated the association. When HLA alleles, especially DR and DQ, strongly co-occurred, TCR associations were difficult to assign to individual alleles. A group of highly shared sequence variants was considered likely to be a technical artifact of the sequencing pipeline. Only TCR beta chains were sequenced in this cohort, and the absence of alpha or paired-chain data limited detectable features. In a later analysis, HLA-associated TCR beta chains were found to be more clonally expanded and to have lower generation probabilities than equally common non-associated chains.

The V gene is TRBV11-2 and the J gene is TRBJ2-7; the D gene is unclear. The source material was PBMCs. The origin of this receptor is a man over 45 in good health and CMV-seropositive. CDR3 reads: CASSLSVSRRYEQYF. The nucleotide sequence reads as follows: TGTGCCAGCAGCTTATCGGTTAGCAGACGCTACGAGCAGTACTTC.